One and the same sample provided the 8 T cell receptor beta chains below, sequenced in a study of regulatory T cells in long-lasting Graves disease. Researchers made TCR beta libraries by using iRepertoire HTBI primers and running Arm-PCR on CDR3 regions. TCRdb itself ran the multiplex PCR reads through MiXCR, one entry per CDR3 protein. This sample has about 530,000 distinct CDR3 sequences, with 15% to 20% found just once. Stated time point: newly diagnosed GD, antithyroid drugs for less than 3 months. RNA extracted from PBMCs served as the sequencing template. The same sample was also used in a study of T cells in Graves' hyperthyroidism and ophthalmopathy.

Source: peripheral blood mononuclear cells (PBMCs), taken at new diagnosis, from a patient treated with antithyroid drugs. The origin of the receptors is a woman aged 35-60 years with Graves disease.

The chain carries TRBV5-1 and TRBJ2-7; a possible D gene is TRBD1 (7 bases). CDR3 length equals 14 residues. From germline, CDR1 is SGHRS and CDR2 YFSETQ. V shed 1 base and J shed 3 bases, with 11 bases lying between them. CDR3 residues: CASSLQGGNYEQYF. In nucleotides, the CDR3 is TGCGCCAGCAGCTTGCAGGGGGGAAACTACGAGCAGTACTTC.

The chain couples TRBV12-3 or TRBV12-4 to TRBJ1-2; 11 positions match TRBD1. V shed 4 bases and J 6 bases; nucleotides not matched to a gene: 10. The CDR3 is 16 residues long. CDR3 loop: CASSSPGQGVGDGYTF. Here the CDR3 DNA reads TGTGCCAGCAGTTCCCCGGGACAGGGGGTAGGTGATGGCTACACCTTC.

The chain couples TRBV10-1 to TRBJ2-7; D not certain. CDR1 is WNHNN and CDR2 is SYGVQD in the germline V gene (reference sequence). The CDR3 is made up of 14 amino acids. V was cut by 6 bases and J by 4 bases, with 16 bases left in between. The CDR3 is CASSTRVSPYEQYF. CDR3 coding DNA: TGCGCCAGCAGCACCAGAGTTTCCCCGTACGAGCAGTACTTC.

The sample holds many counts of this clonotype. The chain joins TRBV3-1 to TRBJ1-2; D unresolved. The CDR3 extends over 12 amino acids. In germline, CDR1 is LGHDT, CDR2 YNNKEL (reference sequence). The germline V and J ends were trimmed by 1 base and 7 bases, with 7 bases remaining between them. The CDR3 is CASSQGTPGYTF. The CDR3 DNA reads TGTGCCAGCAGCCAAGGGACCCCTGGCTACACCTTC.

The rearrangement joins TRBV7-3 to TRBJ2-1; TRBD2 might be the D (6 bases). Trimming stripped 2 bases from V and 4 bases from J, with 15 bases between. The CDR3 is 16 residues long. From germline, CDR1 is SGHTA and CDR2 FQGTGA. The CDR3 reads CASSLQASEAYNEQFF. The CDR3 DNA reads as TGTGCCAGCAGCTTACAAGCTAGCGAGGCGTACAATGAGCAGTTCTTC.

There are many counts of this clonotype. The chain links TRBV11-2 to TRBJ1-1; 8 bases match TRBD1. This CDR3 comprises 19 residues. With V trimmed by 0 bases and J by 3 bases, 15 bases remained unmatched. CDR1 SGHAT and CDR2 FQNNGV come from the germline V gene. The CDR3 DNA reads as TGTGCCAGCAGCTTAGATATGCAGGGGGCGGGCAAGGAGGACACTGAAGCTTTCTTT. It codes for CASSLDMQGAGKEDTEAFF.

The table lists this clonotype with many counts. The chain couples TRBV28 to TRBJ1-1; TRBD1 agrees at 9 bases. Germline trimming cut 6 bases from V and 2 bases from J; bases unmatched to any gene: 10. The germline V gene encodes CDR1 MDHEN and CDR2 SYDVKM. The CDR3 length is 16 residues. Written as DNA, the CDR3 is TGTGCCAGCAGGACCGACAGGGGGGTGAGAAACACTGAAGCTTTCTTT. Encoded protein: CASRTDRGVRNTEAFF.

The genes are TRBV4-1 and TRBJ1-3; a weak D match, TRBD1 (5 bases). Germline lookup yields CDR1 MGHRA and CDR2 YSYEKL. The germline V and J ends were trimmed by 1 base and 2 bases, with 15 bases remaining between them. The CDR3 has 17 residues. DNA for the CDR3: TGCGCCAGCAGCCAAGGTGAGGCAGGGAGAGCTGGAAACACCATATATTTT. It is translated as CASSQGEAGRAGNTIYF.